A single sample is the source of the 19 T cell receptor beta chains below, sequenced in a study of T cells after yellow fever vaccination. From the 5' RACE reads, TCRdb called clonotypes with MiXCR, one entry per CDR3 protein. The data show under 150,000 distinct CDR3 sequences, more than 6% seen once. The sequences come from CD4+ T cells sorted from PBMCs, collected 5 days after the yellow fever booster vaccination. These receptors all stem from a young man who received the YFV17D yellow fever vaccine.

Only a few counts were recorded for this clonotype. The rearrangement links TRBV29-1 to TRBJ2-1; unclear D gene. The CDR3 runs 15 residues. Germline CDR1 SQVTM, CDR2 ANQGSEA. Trimming removed 3 bases at V and 0 bases at J, with 12 bases between. CDR3 nucleotides: TGCAGCGTTGAGGGCGGCGGACGCTCCTACAATGAGCAGTTCTTC. Translated: CSVEGGGRSYNEQFF.

Many counts were recorded for this clonotype. The V call is TRBV18, the J call TRBJ1-4; possible D gene TRBD1, 6 bases. The germline V gene has CDR1 KGHSH and CDR2 LQKENI. Deletions cut 3 bases from V and 5 bases from J, with 7 bases between. This CDR3 region has 13 residues. The CDR3 sequence: CASSPDRNEKLFF. CDR3 DNA: TGTGCCAGCTCACCTGACAGGAATGAAAAACTGTTTTTT.

In its sample, this clonotype was seen a few times. The chain uses TRBV20-1 and TRBJ2-1; D perhaps matches TRBD2 (5 bases). CDR3 size: 12 residues. In germline, CDR1 is DFQATT, CDR2 SNEGSKA (reference sequence). V lost 5 bases, J lost 4 bases, and 9 bases lay in between. CDR3: CSADSGYNEQFF. CDR3 sequence (DNA): TGCAGTGCTGACTCGGGGTACAATGAGCAGTTCTTC.

This clonotype occurred many times. The J gene is TRBJ1-6, the V gene TRBV12-3 or TRBV12-4, with a weak D call TRBD1 (6 bases). This CDR3 is built from 16 residues. V shed 6 bases and J shed 9 bases, with 21 bases lying between them. The CDR3 coding sequence is TGTGCCAGCAGCCGTTCTGACGGGGGCGGGAGTTCACCCCTCCACTTT. Amino acid sequence: CASSRSDGGGSSPLHF.

This clonotype was counted ten times or more. The chain combines TRBV7-6 with TRBJ2-5, with 7 bases aligning to TRBD2. V shed 1 base, J shed 2 bases, and the junction held 13 bases outside the gene matches. Germline assignment: CDR1 SGHVS and CDR2 FNYEAQ. The CDR3 sequence is 18 residues long. Here the CDR3 reads CASSLGGRTRIGQETQYF. The CDR3 DNA follows: TGTGCCAGCAGCTTAGGAGGGCGGACTAGGATTGGGCAAGAGACCCAGTACTTC.

As to this clonotype: This may arise from a read error, as a much more abundant clone is one base away. It is likely a read error, because the conserved phenylalanine at the end of the CDR3 is missing. This chain connects TRBV7-9 to TRBJ1-2; 11 nucleotides match TRBD1. The CDR3 is 14 amino acids. J was trimmed by 8 bases and V by 5 bases; bases with no gene match: 7. Germline loops: CDR1 SEHNR, CDR2 FQNEAQ (reference sequence). CDR3 protein: CASSLTDRGPGYTC. DNA for the CDR3: TGTGCCAGCAGCCTCACGGACAGGGGGCCCGGCTACACCTGC.

This clonotype appeared many times. CDR3 nucleotides: TGTGCCAGCAGGTTAAGAAACCTCTCGGGGAACACTGAAGCTTTCTTT. Its protein product is CASRLRNLSGNTEAFF. V usage is TRBV21-1 and J usage is TRBJ1-1. TRBV21-1 has pseudogene status. This CDR3 is 16 amino acids long.

This clonotype was recorded many times. The chain joins TRBV5-1 to TRBJ1-5; 9 nucleotides line up with TRBD1. This CDR3 comprises 16 residues. CDR1 is SGHRS and CDR2 is YFSETQ in the germline V gene. Trimming removed 0 bases from V and 4 bases from J; junction bases left unmatched: 5. The CDR3, as DNA: TGCGCCAGCAGCTTGGATGGACAGGGGACAAATCAGCCCCAGCATTTT. This encodes CASSLDGQGTNQPQHF.

This clonotype was seen more than once but under ten times. The V gene is TRBV20-1, the J gene TRBJ1-2; D is ambiguous. V lost 6 bases to trimming and J lost 4 bases, with 12 bases between them. The CDR3 loop spans 12 amino acids. Germline loops: CDR1 DFQATT, CDR2 SNEGSKA (reference sequence). CDR3 DNA sequence: TGCAGTGCGCCAACCCGGAGCTATGGCTACACCTTC. Amino acids: CSAPTRSYGYTF.

This clonotype was seen only a few times. Germline is not matched at one junction end, which may reflect a read error. The V gene is TRBV5-1, the J gene TRBJ2-3, with D tentatively TRBD1 or TRBD2 (5 bases each). The CDR3 has 16 amino acids. CDR1 is SGHRS and CDR2 is YFSETQ in the germline V gene. In DNA, the CDR3 is TGCGCCAGCAGCACGGGGACGGTCCGGATCACAGATGCGCAGTATTTT. It codes for CASSTGTVRITDAQYF.

This clonotype was detected ten times or more. This sequence joins TRBV2 and TRBJ2-7, with 14 bases matching TRBD2. Germline V gives CDR1 SNHLY, CDR2 FYNNEI. The CDR3 spans 14 residues. J was trimmed by 4 bases and V by 7 bases; bases with no gene match: 3. The CDR3 here is CASKRLAGGYEQYF. The CDR3 DNA reads TGTGCCAGCAAACGACTAGCGGGAGGGTACGAGCAGTACTTC. Looking up the rest from reference TRBV2 and TRBJ2-7 gives the full variable domain: EPEVTQTPSHQVTQMGQEVILRCVPISNHLYFYWYRQILGQKVEFLVSFYNNEISEKSEIFDDQFSVERPDGSNFTLKIRSTKLEDSAMYFCASKRLAGGYEQYFGPGTRLTVT.

V is TRBV5-4 and J is TRBJ2-5, with a weak D call TRBD2 (6 bases). Germline CDR1 and CDR2: SGHNT and YYREEE (reference sequence). V was clipped by 4 bases and J by 2 bases, with 9 bases between them. This CDR3 has 13 amino acids. The CDR3 spells CASSGDSQETQYF. In nucleotides, the CDR3 is TGTGCCAGCAGCGGGGACTCACAAGAGACCCAGTACTTC. The variable domain in full, completed from reference TRBV5-4 and TRBJ2-5, reads ETGVTQSPTHLIKTRGQQVTLRCSSQSGHNTVSWYQQALGQGPQFIFQYYREEENGRGNFPPRFSGLQFPNYSSELNVNALELDDSALYLCASSGDSQETQYFGPGTRLLVL.

The genes are TRBV19 and TRBJ2-1; possible D gene TRBD1, 6 bases. Germline V lookup: CDR1 LNHDA, CDR2 SQIVND (reference sequence). Trimming shortened V by 2 bases and J by 6 bases, and 8 bases separated the two germline ends. The CDR3 sequence is 13 residues long. CDR3 protein: CASSITGINEQFF. CDR3 nucleotide sequence: TGTGCCAGTAGTATAACAGGGATCAATGAGCAGTTCTTC. Full variable domain (remainder filled in from reference TRBV19 and TRBJ2-1): DGGITQSPKYLFRKEGQNVTLSCEQNLNHDAMYWYRQDPGQGLRLIYYSQIVNDFQKGDIAEGYSVSREKKESFPLTVTSAQKNPTAFYLCASSITGINEQFFGPGTRLTVL.

This clonotype was observed at least ten times. The CDR3 nucleotides are TGTGCCATCAAACCCGGTAGCGACTACGAGCAGTACTTC. This gives the protein CAIKPGSDYEQYF. V usage is TRBV10-3 and J usage is TRBJ2-7, with D maybe TRBD2 (5 bases). The CDR3 is made up of 13 amino acids. Germline assignment: CDR1 ENHRY and CDR2 SYGVKD. With 7 bases removed from V and 3 bases from J, the gap between germline ends came to 13 bases.

Ten or more counts support this clonotype. J is TRBJ2-4 and V is TRBV11-1; possibly TRBD2 for D (5 bases). The CDR3 sequence is 18 residues long. V was trimmed by 2 bases and J by 0 bases, leaving 17 bases between them. Per germline, CDR1 SGHAT and CDR2 FQDESV (reference sequence). Written as DNA, the CDR3 is TGTGCCAGCAGCTTAAGTCGGACTCGAACACTAGCCAAAAACATTCAGTACTTC. The encoded protein is CASSLSRTRTLAKNIQYF.

This clonotype has at least ten counts. The J gene is TRBJ2-3, the V gene TRBV20-1; D is perhaps TRBD1 or TRBD2 (6 bases each). This CDR3 contains 15 residues. Trimming cost V 6 bases and J 7 bases, with 23 bases left between them. Per the germline V gene, CDR1 is DFQATT and CDR2 is SNEGSKA (reference sequence). The DNA of the CDR3 is TGCAGTGCACAGGGACTTCCGGACACTTCGAATACGCAGTATTTT. Translation: CSAQGLPDTSNTQYF.

This clonotype was seen many times. The chain couples TRBV2 to TRBJ2-1; no clear D. CDR3 length: 13 residues. The V gene lost 6 bases and the J gene lost 2 bases, with 8 bases spanning the gap. CDR1 is SNHLY and CDR2 is FYNNEI in the germline V gene. In DNA, the CDR3 is TGTGCCAGCAGGGTTAGTCCCTACAATGAGCAGTTCTTC. Amino acid sequence: CASRVSPYNEQFF.

Many counts were recorded for this clonotype. The chain couples TRBV7-9 to TRBJ2-5; 7 bases match TRBD2. The germline V gene has CDR1 SEHNR and CDR2 FQNEAQ (reference sequence). The CDR3 has 14 residues. Germline trimming cut 5 bases from V and 3 bases from J; bases unmatched to any gene: 6. The CDR3 spells CASSPKGREETQYF. The CDR3 DNA reads TGTGCCAGCAGCCCCAAAGGGAGGGAAGAGACCCAGTACTTC.

This clonotype was recorded at least ten times. The chain joins TRBV10-3 to TRBJ1-1; D gene ambiguous. The CDR3 extends over 12 amino acids. Germline V lookup: CDR1 ENHRY, CDR2 SYGVKD. Trimming took off 11 bases at V and 4 bases at J, with 14 bases between the two ends. The CDR3 DNA reads as TGTGCCGCCCGGAGGGAGGGCACTGAAGCTTTCTTT. Encoded protein: CAARREGTEAFF.